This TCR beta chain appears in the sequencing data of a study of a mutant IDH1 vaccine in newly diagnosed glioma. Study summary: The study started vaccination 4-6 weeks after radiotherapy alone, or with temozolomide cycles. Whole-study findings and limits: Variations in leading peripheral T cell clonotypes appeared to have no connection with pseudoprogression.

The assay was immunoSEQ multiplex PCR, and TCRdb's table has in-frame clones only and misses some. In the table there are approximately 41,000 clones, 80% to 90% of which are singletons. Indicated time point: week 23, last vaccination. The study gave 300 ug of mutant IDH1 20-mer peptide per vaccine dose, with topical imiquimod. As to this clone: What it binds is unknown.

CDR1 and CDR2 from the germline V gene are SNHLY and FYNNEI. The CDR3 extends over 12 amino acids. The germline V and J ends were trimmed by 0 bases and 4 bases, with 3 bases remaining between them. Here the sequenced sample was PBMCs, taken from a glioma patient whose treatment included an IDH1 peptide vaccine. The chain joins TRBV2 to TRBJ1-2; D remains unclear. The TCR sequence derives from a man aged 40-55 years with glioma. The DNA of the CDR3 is TGTGCCAGCAGTGAAGCCCTCTATGGCTACACCTTC. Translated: CASSEALYGYTF.